These T cell receptor beta chains were read from a single sample in a study of PD-1 blockade in mismatch repair-deficient tumors. Some clones are missing from TCRdb's copy, which holds only in-frame ones; the method was immunoSEQ multiplex PCR. The sample lists 100,000 or so clones; about 79% were seen once. The starting material was peripheral blood, obtained roughly 36 weeks after starting pembrolizumab. Receptors were obtained from an adult with mismatch repair-deficient cancer. The CDR3 runs from the conserved cysteine through the conserved F or W. Fields, in order: J gene, V gene, D gene, CDR3 DNA, CDR3 protein. D genes are given only for firm matches.

TRBJ2-1	TRBV19	.	TGTGCCAGTAGTATAGATCGCGGCTACGCAGTACCTGAGCAGTTCTTC	CASSIDRGYAVPEQFF
TRBJ1-2	TRBV5-1	.	TGCGCCAGCAGCTTGGAAAGCTATGGCTACACCTTC	CASSLESYGYTF
TRBJ1-1	TRBV5-1	TRBD1	TGCGCCAGCAGCTTGGGAGACAGGGGGAACACTGAAGCTTTCTTT	CASSLGDRGNTEAFF
TRBJ2-1	TRBV4-3	TRBD2	TGCGCCAGCAGCCAAGATGGAGCGGGAGGAGCCTTCTTC	CASSQDGAGGAFF
TRBJ1-3	TRBV30	.	TGTGCCTGGAGTGGGGCTTTCGGAAACACCATATATTTT	CAWSGAFGNTIYF
TRBJ2-1	TRBV5-6	.	TGTGCCAGCAGCTATAAAGGACCCTACAATGAGCAGTTCTTC	CASSYKGPYNEQFF
TRBJ2-1	TRBV7-6	.	TGTGCCAGCAGCTTAGACAGAATTAATGAGCAGTTCTTC	CASSLDRINEQFF
TRBJ2-3	TRBV7-8	TRBD2	TGTGCCAGCAGCTTAGCCCGGGGACTAGCGGATGGGGGTGATACGCAGTATTTT	CASSLARGLADGGDTQYF
TRBJ2-7	TRBV7-3	.	TGTGCCAGCAGCCCTGGACGGAGCTCCTACGAGCAGTACTTC	CASSPGRSSYEQYF
TRBJ2-5	TRBV9	.	TGTGCCAGCAGCGCCGGTACAGGGAGGGAGACCCAGTACTTC	CASSAGTGRETQYF
TRBJ2-5	TRBV5-1	.	TGCGCCAGCAGCTTAACCCCCCACAGGGTTCAAGAGACCCAGTACTTC	CASSLTPHRVQETQYF
TRBJ2-5	TRBV5-1	.	TGCGCCAGCAGCTCGAATACAGTTCCACAAGAGACCCAGTACTTC	CASSSNTVPQETQYF
TRBJ2-7	TRBV21-1	.	TGTGCCAGCAGCAAAGTAAGGACCTGGAAGGGTCAGGGAAAACGCTACGAGCAGTACTTC	CASSKVRTWKGQGKRYEQYF
TRBJ2-1	TRBV7-6	.	TGTGCCAGCAGCTCCGAACCGAGCTCCTACAATGAGCAGTTCTTC	CASSSEPSSYNEQFF